What follows are 23 T cell receptor beta chains derived from one specimen sequenced in a study of OX40 agonist ivuxolimab in advanced cancers. Library construction relied on the immunoSEQ multiplex PCR assay. TCRdb obtained this table from immuneACCESS and retained in-frame rearrangements with V and J assigned. These tables miss some clones; where compared with another copy, unresolved V genes account for less than half of the shortfall, and the remainder is unexplained. Counted in this sample were approximately 25,000 clones; about 76% of them appeared once. The ten largest clones capture more than 15% of the sample. Sequences were derived from CD4+ or CD8+ T cells sorted from blood, sampled in a trial of the OX40 agonist ivuxolimab. All receptors derive from an adult with an advanced solid tumor such as melanoma, head and neck, liver or kidney cancer.

This chain connects TRBV6-6 to TRBJ2-7; TRBD1 matches at 9 bases. The germline CDR1 and CDR2 sequences are MNHNY and SVGAGI (reference sequence). With V trimmed by 5 bases and J by 6 bases, 11 bases remained unmatched. The CDR3 contains 15 residues. CDR3 bases: TGTGCCAGCAGTACCTCCGGGACAGGGCCCTCCGAGCAGTACTTC. Translating it yields CASSTSGTGPSEQYF.

V gene TRBV5-1 combines with J gene TRBJ2-1, with D perhaps TRBD2 (5 bases). Germline values: CDR1 SGHRS, CDR2 YFSETQ. The CDR3 covers 13 residues. The V and J ends lost 2 bases and 3 bases respectively, with 6 bases between them. The CDR3 DNA reads as TGCGCCAGCAGCTTACTAGTCTACAATGAGCAGTTCTTC. Amino acid sequence: CASSLLVYNEQFF.

The CDR3, as DNA: TGTGCCAGCACCGAAAGGAGCACAGATACGCAGTATTTT. Its protein is CASTERSTDTQYF. The V call is TRBV6-6, the J call TRBJ2-3; D gene ambiguous. V was trimmed by 7 bases and J by 0 bases, leaving 8 bases between them. The CDR3 loop spans 13 amino acids. CDR1 is MNHNY, CDR2 SVGAGI, per germline (reference sequence).

This chain connects TRBV5-4 to TRBJ2-1; D may be TRBD2 (5 bases). The CDR3 covers 15 residues. The V gene lost 0 bases and the J gene lost 0 bases, with 7 bases spanning the gap. Germline CDR1 SGHNT, CDR2 YYREEE (reference sequence). CDR3 nucleotides: TGTGCCAGCAGCTTGGTTGGGAGCTCCTACAATGAGCAGTTCTTC. Its protein product is CASSLVGSSYNEQFF.

The V gene is TRBV2, the J gene TRBJ2-1; either TRBD1 or TRBD2 may supply D (6 bases each). This CDR3 is built from 12 residues. V lost 1 base and J lost 14, with 12 bases in between. Germline CDR1 is SNHLY and CDR2 is FYNNEI. The CDR3 DNA follows: TGTGCCAGCAGTGAAGGGGGGGCTAGTAAGTTCTTC. Translation: CASSEGGASKFF.

CDR3: CASSLAVSNTEAFF. The CDR3 DNA reads as TGCGCCAGCAGCTTGGCAGTCTCGAACACTGAAGCTTTCTTT. V gene TRBV5-1 combines with J gene TRBJ1-1; D gene ambiguous. CDR3 length: 14 amino acids. V was trimmed by 0 bases and J by 1 base, leaving 7 bases between them. CDR1 is SGHRS, CDR2 YFSETQ, per germline.

The V and J genes are TRBV5-1 and TRBJ2-2; D could derive from TRBD1 or TRBD2 (6 bases each). The CDR3 length is 15 residues. Germline CDR1 and CDR2: SGHRS and YFSETQ. Trimming stripped 5 bases from V and 7 bases from J, with 18 bases between. The chain's CDR3 is CASRRLGGQIGELFF. The CDR3 DNA follows: TGCGCCAGCAGGCGCTTGGGGGGCCAGATCGGGGAGCTGTTTTTT.

This chain connects TRBV7-9 to TRBJ2-5, with 7 bases matching TRBD1. Trimming at V came to 6 bases and at J to 5 bases, leaving 12 bases not matched to a gene. Germline loops: CDR1 SEHNR, CDR2 FQNEAQ (reference sequence). The CDR3 runs to 15 residues. DNA of the CDR3: TGTGCCAGCAGTCTCCTCTTGACAGGGATGGAGACCCAGTACTTC. This encodes CASSLLLTGMETQYF.

The rearrangement links TRBV5-4 to TRBJ2-2; 11 nucleotides line up with TRBD2. The CDR3 is 16 residues long. CDR1 is SGHNT, CDR2 YYREEE, per germline (reference sequence). J gave up 6 bases and V 0 bases, and 4 bases lay outside the gene matches. The CDR3: CASSLDVAGGPGELFF. Written as DNA, the CDR3 is TGTGCCAGCAGCTTGGACGTAGCGGGGGGGCCCGGGGAGCTGTTTTTT.

The rearrangement uses TRBV9 and TRBJ2-7; D tentatively fits TRBD1 or TRBD2 (5 bases each). In germline, CDR1 is SGDLS, CDR2 YYNGEE. Trimming stripped 4 bases from V and 4 bases from J, with 15 bases between. The CDR3 runs 14 residues. The CDR3 protein is CASSPRDGFYEQYF. In DNA, the CDR3 is TGTGCCAGCAGCCCTCGGGACGGATTTTACGAGCAGTACTTC.

The chain couples TRBV19 to TRBJ2-5, with TRBD2 matching 8 bases. Germline loops: CDR1 LNHDA, CDR2 SQIVND (reference sequence). The V and J ends lost 5 bases and 5 bases, in that order; junction bases with no gene match: 4. CDR3 length equals 13 residues. The CDR3 coding sequence is TGTGCCAGTAGTGGAACGGGAGGGGAGACCCAGTACTTC. Translation gives CASSGTGGETQYF.

This clone was detected once. The chain combines TRBV4-2 with TRBJ2-3, with 11 positions matching TRBD2. This CDR3 spans 17 amino acids. The V and J ends lost 1 base and 3 bases, in that order; junction bases with no gene match: 6. CDR1 is LGHNA, CDR2 YNFKEQ, per germline. The CDR3 protein is CASSQVGVAGGTDTQYF. The DNA for the CDR3 is TGTGCCAGCAGCCAAGTTGGGGTAGCGGGGGGGACAGATACGCAGTATTTT.

The chain uses TRBV2 and TRBJ2-1; possible D gene TRBD2, 5 bases. Germline CDR1 SNHLY, CDR2 FYNNEI. V was clipped by 7 bases and J by 8 bases, with 18 bases between them. This CDR3 is 14 amino acids long. The CDR3 region is CASKFSGPSDEQFF. DNA for the CDR3: TGTGCCAGCAAATTCAGCGGCCCATCAGATGAGCAGTTCTTC.

The V and J genes are TRBV4-2 and TRBJ2-3, with TRBD1 as a possible D gene (6 bases). Per the germline V gene, CDR1 is LGHNA and CDR2 is YNFKEQ. V lost 3 bases and J 8 bases, leaving 12 bases between the germline ends. The CDR3 consists of 13 residues. CDR3 protein: CASSQGTKSTQYF. CDR3 nucleotide sequence: TGTGCCAGCAGCCAGGGGACAAAAAGTACGCAGTATTTT.

This clone was detected once. The V call is TRBV7-4, the J call TRBJ1-4, with D unclear. CDR1 and CDR2 from the germline V gene are SGHVT and SQSDAQ. This CDR3 has 16 residues. V was cut by 5 bases and J by 8 bases, with 21 bases left in between. CDR3 DNA sequence: TGTGCCAGCAGCCCCTTCGATTCGAGCCAAGAAGAAAAACTGTTTTTT. It translates to CASSPFDSSQEEKLFF.

The CDR3: CASSEYAGWDEQYF. CDR3 coding DNA: TGTGCCAGCAGTGAATACGCAGGGTGGGACGAGCAGTACTTC. The V call is TRBV25-1, the J call TRBJ2-7, with D possibly TRBD1 on 5 matching bases. The germline gives CDR1 MGHDK, CDR2 SYGVNS. Trimming took off 0 bases at V and 5 bases at J, with 11 bases between the two ends. The CDR3 contains 14 residues.

V gene TRBV4-3 combines with J gene TRBJ1-2; weak D call: TRBD1 (5 bases). The CDR3 is 15 amino acids. Germline-derived CDR1 and CDR2 are LGHNA and YSLEER. Trimming took off 0 bases at V and 2 bases at J, with 10 bases between the two ends. CDR3 sequence reads: CASSQDPRGNYGYTF. The CDR3 DNA sequence: TGCGCCAGCAGCCAAGATCCCCGGGGGAACTATGGCTACACCTTC.

V and J are TRBV5-4 and TRBJ1-2, with 8 bases fitting TRBD1. The CDR3 is 13 residues long. Germline assignment: CDR1 SGHNT and CDR2 YYREEE (reference sequence). V was pared by 6 bases and J by 4 bases, with 5 bases of the junction left unmatched. CDR3 amino acids: CASTPDRAYGYTF. The CDR3 nucleotides read TGTGCCAGCACCCCGGACAGGGCCTATGGCTACACCTTC.

Concerning this clone itself: Other DNA sequences within the sample encode an identical CDR3. The V gene is TRBV6-6, the J gene TRBJ2-5, with D perhaps matching TRBD1 (5 bases). This CDR3 has 14 amino acids. Trimming left V 0 bases short and J 6 bases short, with 11 bases between. Germline values: CDR1 MNHNY, CDR2 SVGAGI (reference sequence). This CDR3 reads CASSYSRQGQTQYF. DNA for the CDR3: TGTGCCAGCAGTTACTCTAGGCAGGGCCAGACCCAGTACTTC.

The V call is TRBV9, the J call TRBJ1-6; D perhaps matches TRBD1 (5 bases). Germline values: CDR1 SGDLS, CDR2 YYNGEE. V gave up 3 bases and J gave up 4 bases, with 8 bases separating them. The CDR3 length is 14 residues. CDR3 sequence (DNA): TGTGCCAGCAGCGGGGGGGGATATAATTCACCCCTCCACTTT. This translates into CASSGGGYNSPLHF.

V is TRBV10-1 and J is TRBJ1-3; D ambiguous. V lost 7 bases and J 4 bases, leaving 14 bases between the germline ends. In germline, CDR1 is WNHNN, CDR2 SYGVQD (reference sequence). The CDR3 is 14 residues long. The DNA of the CDR3 is TGCGCCAGCAATATTTGGAAGCCCGGAAACACCATATATTTT. Protein product: CASNIWKPGNTIYF.

The chain couples TRBV6-1 to TRBJ2-3; D is perhaps TRBD2 (6 bases). The germline CDR1 and CDR2 sequences are MNHNS and SASEGT. The CDR3 totals 16 residues. The ends were cut back, 0 bases at V and 3 bases at J, with 13 bases in the middle. The CDR3 DNA is TGTGCCAGCAGTGAAGCAGGGTTTGGAGGGACAGATACGCAGTATTTT. This translates into CASSEAGFGGTDTQYF.

CDR3 protein: CASSETGQVGGYTF. In DNA, the CDR3 is TGTGCCAGCAGTGAAACCGGACAGGTTGGGGGCTACACCTTC. The chain carries TRBV6-1 and TRBJ1-2, with TRBD1 matching 7 bases. The length of the CDR3 is 14 residues. Germline V gives CDR1 MNHNS, CDR2 SASEGT. The V segment lost 2 bases and the J segment 8 bases; nucleotides outside the gene matches: 8.